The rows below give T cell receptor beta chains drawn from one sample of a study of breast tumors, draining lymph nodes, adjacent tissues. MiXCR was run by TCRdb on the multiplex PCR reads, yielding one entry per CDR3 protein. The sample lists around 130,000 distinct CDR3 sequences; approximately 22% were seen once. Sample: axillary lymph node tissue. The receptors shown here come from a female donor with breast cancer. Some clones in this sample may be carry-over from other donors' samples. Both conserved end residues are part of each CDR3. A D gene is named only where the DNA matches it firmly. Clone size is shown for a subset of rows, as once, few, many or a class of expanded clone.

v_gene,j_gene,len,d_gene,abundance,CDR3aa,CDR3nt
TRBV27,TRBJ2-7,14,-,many,CASSLEVGQDEQYF,TGTGCCAGCAGTTTAGAGGTGGGACAAGACGAGCAGTACTTC
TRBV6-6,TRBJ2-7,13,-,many,CASSYASSYEQYF,TGTGCCAGCAGTTACGCCTCCTCCTACGAGCAGTACTTC
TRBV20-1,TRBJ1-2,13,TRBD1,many,CSAGRGSGYGYTF,TGCAGTGCTGGCAGGGGGAGCGGCTATGGCTACACCTTC
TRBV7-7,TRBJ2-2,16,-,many,CASSLLDGQNTGELFF,TGTGCTAGCAGCTTACTGGACGGCCAGAACACCGGGGAGCTGTTTTTT
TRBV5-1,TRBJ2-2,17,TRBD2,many,CASSPLLTSGSTGELFF,TGCGCCAGCAGCCCCCTCCTGACTAGCGGGAGCACCGGGGAGCTGTTTTTT
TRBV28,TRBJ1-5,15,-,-,CASSLADRLNQPQHF,TGTGCCAGCAGTTTAGCCGACAGGCTCAATCAGCCCCAGCATTTT
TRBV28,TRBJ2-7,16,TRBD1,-,CASSYGLGTGFYEQYF,TGTGCCAGCAGTTACGGACTCGGGACAGGGTTCTACGAGCAGTACTTC
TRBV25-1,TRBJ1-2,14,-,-,CASSDPGREDGYTF,TGTGCCAGCAGTGACCCCGGGAGGGAAGACGGCTACACCTTC
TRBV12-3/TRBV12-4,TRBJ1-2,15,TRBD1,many,CASSPRTGGTYGYTF,TGTGCCAGCAGTCCCCGGACAGGGGGCACCTATGGCTACACCTTC
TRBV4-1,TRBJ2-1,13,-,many,CASSLQGGNEQFF,TGCGCCAGTTCTCTCCAGGGGGGGAATGAGCAGTTCTTC
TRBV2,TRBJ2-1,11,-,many,CASTFSAEQFF,TGTGCCAGCACATTTAGTGCTGAGCAGTTCTTC
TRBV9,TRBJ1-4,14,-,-,CASSVDWGDEKLLF,TGTGCCAGCAGCGTAGATTGGGGCGATGAAAAACTGCTTTTT
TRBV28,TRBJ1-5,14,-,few,CASSPVVSNQPQHF,TGTGCCAGCAGTCCAGTGGTGAGCAATCAGCCCCAGCATTTT
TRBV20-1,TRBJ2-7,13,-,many,CSARRASVDEQYF,TGCAGTGCTAGAAGAGCTAGCGTCGACGAGCAGTACTTC
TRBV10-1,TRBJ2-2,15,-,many,CASSDPYSGSGELFF,TGCGCCAGCAGTGACCCCTATTCAGGGTCCGGGGAGCTGTTTTTT
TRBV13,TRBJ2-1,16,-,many,CASTVDPGDPYNEQFF,TGTGCCAGCACCGTAGATCCAGGAGATCCTTACAATGAGCAGTTCTTC
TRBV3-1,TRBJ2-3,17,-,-,CASSQFGRSSGTNTQYF,TGTGCCAGCAGCCAATTCGGTCGGTCTTCGGGAACTAATACGCAGTATTTT
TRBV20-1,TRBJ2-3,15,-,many,CSAKNRQPSTDTQYF,TGCAGTGCCAAAAATAGACAACCTAGCACAGATACGCAGTATTTT
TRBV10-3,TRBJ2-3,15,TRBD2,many,CAITRSGRGTDTQYF,TGTGCCATCACCCGAAGCGGGAGGGGCACAGATACGCAGTATTTT
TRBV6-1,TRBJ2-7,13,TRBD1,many,CASSRQGTYEQYF,TGTGCCAGCAGTAGACAGGGTACCTACGAGCAGTACTTC
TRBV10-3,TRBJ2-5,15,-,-,CASDRGSGFQETQYF,TGTGCCTCCGACCGGGGCAGCGGGTTCCAAGAGACCCAGTACTTC
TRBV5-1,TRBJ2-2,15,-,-,CASSSDRGNTGELFF,TGCGCCAGCAGCTCGGACAGAGGAAACACCGGGGAGCTGTTTTTT
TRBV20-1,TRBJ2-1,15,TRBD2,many,CSARVPSGSNNEQFF,TGCAGTGCTAGAGTTCCTAGCGGGAGCAACAATGAGCAGTTCTTC
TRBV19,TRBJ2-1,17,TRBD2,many,CASSSRGLAGVRNEQFF,TGTGCCAGTAGTAGTCGGGGACTAGCGGGAGTGAGGAATGAGCAGTTCTTC
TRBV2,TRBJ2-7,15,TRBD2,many,CARTQGTSGINEQYF,TGTGCCAGGACCCAGGGGACTAGCGGGATCAACGAGCAGTACTTC
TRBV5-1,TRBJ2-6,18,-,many,CASSQWGGGNSGANVLTF,TGCGCCAGCTCCCAGTGGGGTGGGGGCAACTCTGGGGCCAACGTCCTGACTTTC
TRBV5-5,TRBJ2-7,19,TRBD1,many,CASSLDGPGGTGGSYEQYF,TGTGCCAGCAGCTTGGATGGGCCTGGGGGGACAGGGGGGTCCTACGAGCAGTACTTC
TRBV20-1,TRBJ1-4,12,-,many,CSPAGDNEKLFF,TGCAGTCCGGCGGGGGATAATGAAAAACTGTTTTTT